Following are 11 T cell receptor beta chains from one sample sequenced in a study of control samples from healthy donors and cancer patients. Assay: immunoSEQ multiplex PCR; the TCRdb copy retains only in-frame clones and omits some. The sample shows about 130,000 clones, 91% of them seen only once. Source material: blood. These receptor sequences come from a man aged 18-30 years in good health.

The CDR3 DNA reads as TGTGCCAGCAGCTTAGGCGATGGCTACACCTTC. Its protein product is CASSLGDGYTF. The gene calls are TRBV7-2 and TRBJ1-2; D ambiguous. This CDR3 contains 11 residues. Germline V gene data show CDR1 as SGHTA and CDR2 as FQGNSA. The V and J ends lost 1 base and 6 bases respectively, with 3 bases between them. The full variable domain, completed using reference TRBV7-2 and TRBJ1-2, is GAGVSQSPSNKVTEKGKDVELRCDPISGHTALYWYRQSLGQGLEFLIYFQGNSAPDKSGLPSDRFSAERTGGSVSTLTIQRTQQEDSAVYLCASSLGDGYTFGSGTRLTVV.

The chain uses TRBV2 and TRBJ1-4; 8 bases align to TRBD1. The CDR3 runs 14 residues. Germline V gene lookup returns CDR1 SNHLY and CDR2 FYNNEI. The V gene end was trimmed by 6 bases and the J gene end by 8 bases; junction bases not matched to a gene: 8. The CDR3 DNA reads TGTGCCAGCAGCAGGACAGGGCAGGGGGAAAAACTGTTTTTT. Its translation is CASSRTGQGEKLFF.

The chain uses TRBV5-1 and TRBJ1-1; D is uncertain. V was cut by 0 bases and J by 5 bases, with 8 bases left in between. The CDR3 consists of 13 residues. The germline CDR1 and CDR2 sequences are SGHRS and YFSETQ. CDR3 loop: CASSLEGGTEAFF. The CDR3 nucleotides are TGCGCCAGCAGCTTGGAAGGTGGTACTGAAGCTTTCTTT.

The chain employs TRBV6-6 and TRBJ1-2; D uncertain. This CDR3 spans 14 amino acids. CDR1 MNHNY and CDR2 SVGAGI come from the germline V gene (reference sequence). The germline V and J ends were trimmed by 0 bases and 7 bases, with 12 bases remaining between them. CDR3 protein: CASSYSPGGGGYTF. CDR3 nucleotide sequence: TGTGCCAGCAGTTACTCGCCGGGCGGAGGTGGCTACACCTTC.

The chain couples TRBV5-6 to TRBJ2-2; D is possibly TRBD1 (7 bases). This CDR3 contains 16 residues. In germline, CDR1 is SGHDT, CDR2 YYEEEE. Trimming removed 3 bases at V and 6 bases at J, with 18 bases between. The CDR3 protein is CASSSGRQGIAGELFF. The CDR3 bases are TGTGCCAGCAGCTCCGGGAGACAGGGTATCGCCGGGGAGCTGTTTTTT.

This sequence joins TRBV9 and TRBJ1-1; 9 bases align to TRBD1. Germline lookup yields CDR1 SGDLS and CDR2 YYNGEE. The junction had 7 bases not matched to a gene; V was cut back by 4 bases and J by 0 bases. The CDR3 contains 16 residues. CDR3 protein: CASSRTGQGMNTEAFF. In DNA, the CDR3 is TGTGCCAGCAGCCGAACCGGACAGGGGATGAACACTGAAGCTTTCTTT.

Comments on this clone: Other nucleotide sequences in the sample specify the same CDR3. The chain uses TRBV7-9 and TRBJ1-1, with D possibly matching TRBD1 (6 bases). The CDR3 has 13 residues. Looked up from germline, CDR1 is SEHNR and CDR2 is FQNEAQ (reference sequence). V dropped 3 bases and J dropped 1 base, with 6 bases sitting between them. The CDR3 here is CASSLTGNTEAFF. The CDR3 DNA reads as TGTGCCAGCAGCTTGACAGGGAACACTGAAGCTTTCTTT.

J is TRBJ1-6 and V is TRBV19; a possible D gene is TRBD1 (5 bases). Germline CDR1 and CDR2: LNHDA and SQIVND (reference sequence). The CDR3 runs 15 residues. Trimming took 2 bases from V and 5 from J, leaving 10 bases between them. CDR3 nucleotides: TGTGCCAGTAGTATACTGGCGGGGGATAATTCACCCCTCCACTTT. Its protein is CASSILAGDNSPLHF.

V gene TRBV5-1 combines with J gene TRBJ2-1, with 8 bases matching TRBD2. Germline assignment: CDR1 SGHRS and CDR2 YFSETQ. The J segment lost 9 bases and the V segment lost 0 bases, leaving 8 bases of the junction unmatched. This CDR3 is built from 15 residues. CDR3 protein: CASSLEGLGFSEQFF. CDR3 coding DNA: TGCGCCAGCAGCTTGGAGGGACTAGGTTTCAGTGAGCAGTTCTTC.

V is TRBV3-1 (or the pseudogene TRBV3-2) and J is TRBJ2-7; tentatively, D is TRBD1 or TRBD2 (5 bases each). The CDR3 runs 15 residues. Germline V gives CDR1 LGHDT, CDR2 YNNKEL (reference sequence). The V end was cut by 1 base, the J end by 4 bases, with 14 bases between. In DNA form, the CDR3 reads TGTGCCAGCAGCCAAGGGAGGAAGGGGCTATACGAGCAGTACTTC. Translating it yields CASSQGRKGLYEQYF.

This clone appeared a single time. The CDR3 region has the DNA TGCGCCAGCAGTGAGAGGCAGGGCAATCAGCCCCAGCATTTT. The encoded protein is CASSERQGNQPQHF. The chain carries TRBV10-2 and TRBJ1-5; the D is unclear. The length of the CDR3 is 14 residues. CDR1 and CDR2 (germline): WSHSY, SAAADI. V lost 2 bases and J 2 bases, leaving 7 bases between the germline ends.